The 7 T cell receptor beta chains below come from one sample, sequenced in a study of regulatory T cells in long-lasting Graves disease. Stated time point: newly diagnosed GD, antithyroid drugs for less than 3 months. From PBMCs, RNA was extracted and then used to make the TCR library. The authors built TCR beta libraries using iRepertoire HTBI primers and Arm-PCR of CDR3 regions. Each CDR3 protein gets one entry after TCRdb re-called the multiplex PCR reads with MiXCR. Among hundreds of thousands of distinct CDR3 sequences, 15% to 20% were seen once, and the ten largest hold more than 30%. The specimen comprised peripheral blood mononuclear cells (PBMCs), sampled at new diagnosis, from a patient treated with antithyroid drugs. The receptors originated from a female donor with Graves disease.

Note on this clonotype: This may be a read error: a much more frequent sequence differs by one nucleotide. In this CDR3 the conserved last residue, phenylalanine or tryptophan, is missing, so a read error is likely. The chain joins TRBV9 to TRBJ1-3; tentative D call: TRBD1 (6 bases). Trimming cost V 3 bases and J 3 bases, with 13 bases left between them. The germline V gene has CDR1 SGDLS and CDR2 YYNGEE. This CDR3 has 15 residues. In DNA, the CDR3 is TGTGCCAGCAGCGAGACCAACAGGGTTGGAAACACCATATATTAT. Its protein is CASSETNRVGNTIYY.

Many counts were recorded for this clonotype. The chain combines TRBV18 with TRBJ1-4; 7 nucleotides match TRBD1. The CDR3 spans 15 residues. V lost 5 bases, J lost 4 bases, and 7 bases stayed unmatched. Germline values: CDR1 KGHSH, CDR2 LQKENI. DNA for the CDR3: TGTGCCAGCTCAGAAGGACAGGTGAATAATGAAAAACTGTTTTTT. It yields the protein CASSEGQVNNEKLFF.

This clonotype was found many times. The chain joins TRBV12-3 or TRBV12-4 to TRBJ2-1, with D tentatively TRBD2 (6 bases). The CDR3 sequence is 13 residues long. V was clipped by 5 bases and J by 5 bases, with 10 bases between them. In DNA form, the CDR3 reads TGTGCCAGCAGTGGGGGGACCGACAATGAGCAGTTCTTC. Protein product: CASSGGTDNEQFF.

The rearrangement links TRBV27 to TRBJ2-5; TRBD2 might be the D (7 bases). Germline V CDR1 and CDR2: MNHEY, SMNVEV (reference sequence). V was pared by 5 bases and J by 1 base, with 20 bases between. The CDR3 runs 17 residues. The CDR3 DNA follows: TGTGCCAGCAGTGCCGAGGGGGGGGACTTCACCCAAGAGACCCAGTACTTC. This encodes CASSAEGGDFTQETQYF.

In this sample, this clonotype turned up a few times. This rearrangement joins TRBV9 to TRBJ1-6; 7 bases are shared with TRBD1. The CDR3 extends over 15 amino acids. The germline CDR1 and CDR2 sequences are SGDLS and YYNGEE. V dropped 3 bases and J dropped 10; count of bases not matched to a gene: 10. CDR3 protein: CASSARQGPGSPLHF. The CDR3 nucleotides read TGTGCCAGCAGCGCCAGACAGGGCCCGGGGTCACCCCTCCACTTT. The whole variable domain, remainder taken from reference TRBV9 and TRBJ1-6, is DSGVTQTPKHLITATGQRVTLRCSPRSGDLSVYWYQQSLDQGLQFLIQYYNGEERAKGNILERFSAQQFPDLHSELNLSSLELGDSALYFCASSARQGPGSPLHFGNGTRLTVT.

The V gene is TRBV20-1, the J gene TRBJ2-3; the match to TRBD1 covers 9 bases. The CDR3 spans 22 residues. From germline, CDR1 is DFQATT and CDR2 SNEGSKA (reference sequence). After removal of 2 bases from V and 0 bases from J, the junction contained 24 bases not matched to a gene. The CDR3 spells CSARSYNEGDRDGTFSTDTQYF. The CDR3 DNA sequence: TGCAGTGCTAGATCCTACAATGAAGGGGACAGGGACGGTACATTTAGCACAGATACGCAGTATTTT.

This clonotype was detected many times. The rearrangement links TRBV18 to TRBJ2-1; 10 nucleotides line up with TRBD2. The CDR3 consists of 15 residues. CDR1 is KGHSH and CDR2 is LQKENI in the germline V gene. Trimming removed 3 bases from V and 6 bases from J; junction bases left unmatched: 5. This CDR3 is CASSPPGLAINEQFF. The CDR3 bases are TGTGCCAGCTCACCGCCGGGACTAGCGATCAATGAGCAGTTCTTC.